One and the same sample provided the 8 T cell receptor beta chains below, sequenced in a study of CD8+ T cells in alopecia areata. The sequencing template was cDNA reverse transcribed from extracted RNA. The protocol was immunoSEQ multiplex PCR, while the TCRdb copy is restricted to in-frame clones and leaves out a portion. Of 130,000 or so clones listed, about 50% are singletons. The sequencing input was NKG2D-low CD8+ T cells sorted from blood. These receptors were taken from a human donor with alopecia areata.

This chain links TRBV5-1 with TRBJ2-3, with 9 bases matching TRBD1. There are 17 residues in the CDR3. The J segment lost 0 bases and the V segment lost 3 bases, leaving 8 bases of the junction unmatched. Germline values: CDR1 SGHRS, CDR2 YFSETQ. CDR3 sequence reads: CASSSAGTGFSTDTQYF. CDR3 in DNA: TGCGCCAGCAGCTCGGCAGGGACAGGGTTTAGCACAGATACGCAGTATTTT.

The chain joins TRBV27 to TRBJ2-7, with 7 positions matching TRBD1. This CDR3 has 14 residues. Germline trimming cut 3 bases from V and 4 bases from J; bases unmatched to any gene: 6. Germline V gene sequence: CDR1 MNHEY, CDR2 SMNVEV (reference sequence). CDR3 in DNA: TGTGCCAGCAGTTTGAGTCACAGGGGATACGAGCAGTACTTC. Protein sequence: CASSLSHRGYEQYF.

V and J are TRBV27 and TRBJ2-2; 9 nucleotides align to TRBD2. The CDR3 spans 13 residues. Germline V gene sequence: CDR1 MNHEY, CDR2 SMNVEV (reference sequence). The V segment lost 3 bases and the J segment 10 bases; nucleotides outside the gene matches: 3. The CDR3 loop is CASSLPSGKELFF. The CDR3 coding sequence is TGTGCCAGCAGTTTGCCTAGCGGGAAGGAGCTGTTTTTT.

The chain carries TRBV11-1 and TRBJ2-7; 7 bases agree with TRBD1. Losses at the gene ends were 5 bases for V and 5 bases for J; bases not matched to a gene: 3. The CDR3 has 12 residues. The germline CDR1 and CDR2 sequences are SGHAT and FQDESV (reference sequence). The CDR3 DNA follows: TGTGCCAGCAGCCAGACAGGGAACGAGCAGTACTTC. This encodes CASSQTGNEQYF.

To note about this clone: The same CDR3 can be traced to other DNA sequences in this sample. The J gene is TRBJ2-5, the V gene TRBV4-1; no firm D call. Trimming stripped 1 base from V and 5 bases from J, with 8 bases between. Per the germline V gene, CDR1 is MGHRA and CDR2 is YSYEKL. The CDR3 extends over 13 amino acids. In DNA form, the CDR3 reads TGCGCCAGCAGCCAAGGAGTGGCCGAGACCCAGTACTTC. Translation: CASSQGVAETQYF.

The rearrangement joins TRBV29-1 to TRBJ2-5, with D perhaps TRBD2 (6 bases). The V end was cut by 7 bases, the J end by 0 bases, with 21 bases between. There are 16 residues in the CDR3. Germline CDR1 SQVTM, CDR2 ANQGSEA. The CDR3 loop reads CSGWGAAGPYQETQYF. The DNA for the CDR3 is TGCAGCGGCTGGGGAGCGGCGGGGCCGTACCAAGAGACCCAGTACTTC.

This chain links TRBV9 with TRBJ2-5, with 8 bases identical to TRBD1. Unmatched junction bases numbered 11, after V lost 2 bases and J lost 5 bases. In germline, CDR1 is SGDLS, CDR2 YYNGEE. The CDR3 extends over 16 amino acids. The CDR3 loop reads CASSVGGQGHWETQYF. CDR3 sequence (DNA): TGTGCCAGCAGCGTTGGAGGACAGGGCCATTGGGAGACCCAGTACTTC.

Only a few counts were recorded for this clone. The J gene is TRBJ2-1, the V gene TRBV19, with 7 bases aligning to TRBD1. Germline V CDR1 and CDR2: LNHDA, SQIVND (reference sequence). V shed 7 bases, J shed 8 bases, and the junction held 2 bases outside the gene matches. The CDR3 is made up of 11 amino acids. CDR3 residues: CASNRGDEQFF. The CDR3 nucleotides are TGTGCCAGTAACAGGGGCGATGAGCAGTTCTTC. The full variable domain, in which reference TRBV19 and TRBJ2-1 provide the parts outside the CDR3, is DGGITQSPKYLFRKEGQNVTLSCEQNLNHDAMYWYRQDPGQGLRLIYYSQIVNDFQKGDIAEGYSVSREKKESFPLTVTSAQKNPTAFYLCASNRGDEQFFGPGTRLTVL.